Reported below is one TCR beta chain. The antigen remains undetermined. The V and J ends lost 10 bases and 1 base, in that order; junction bases with no gene match: 11. This CDR3 is 15 amino acids long. Germline-derived CDR1 and CDR2 are ENHRY and SYGVKD. This specimen belongs to a study of cytomegalovirus exposure and HLA in healthy donors. Study context: Of roughly 360 genotyped donors, more than 65% grouped in the Caucasian-associated ancestry cluster. Study conclusions and caveats: Most of the TCR beta V segments (in an earlier analysis) were productive either about 87% or about 30% of the time. The study had only CMV serostatus as immune exposure information. It was reported that TCR beta sequences correctly inferred the HLA-A and HLA-B alleles for most subjects.

The PCR contained 60 Vbeta and 13 Jbeta primers. This table comes from immunoSEQ multiplex PCR, and its TCRdb copy is limited to in-frame clones, with some not included. Its clone listing holds 65,000 to 95,000 clones. This sequence was found in a woman aged 55-69 years in good health and CMV-seronegative. Sequenced: PBMCs. The V call is TRBV10-3, the J call TRBJ2-3; 7 bases are a match to TRBD2. The CDR3 nucleotides read TGTGCCAACTCCGGCGGGAGAACTGGCACAGATACGCAGTATTTT. Translation: CANSGGRTGTDTQYF.